Included here is one T cell receptor (beta chain) sequence, with context. Its antigen specificity is not known. Per-nucleotide qualities are absent, and no much larger clonotype sits a single base away. The entry originates in a study of blood T cell repertoires in COVID-19 (dated by TCRdb to 2020 to 2021). Turning to the overall study: The collaborator samples originated in the United States, Italy and Spain and spanned the acute and convalescent phases of COVID-19. Subjects who had been exposed to COVID-19, were actively infected with it, or had recovered from it provided the deeply sampled blood TCRbeta repertoires that made up the dataset. Samples were obtained from the ongoing ImmuneRACE study (first 160 participants) and from 1,254 subjects provided by 6 global collaborators. The sample metadata nearly always contained a de-identified subject ID, COVID-19 status, age in years and sex. A freely available public database, intended as a resource for researchers studying the immune response to SARS-CoV-2, is where the repertoires were released. Where available, HLA class I and class II types were taken from metadata supplied by the sample provider and were not determined by assay-based typing. The prospective study material was composed of cDNA or gDNA derived from T cells, B-cell-depleted T cells, or PBMCs. Results the study describes overall, beyond this receptor: How much clinical and demographic metadata was included differed by source and by participant, and the metadata was provided uncurated.

Inclusive of the bounding cysteine and phenylalanine, the CDR3 is 14 residues long. Only the CDR3 portion is preserved as DNA: 42 bases, with reading frame beginning at the first base. Per the germline V gene (reference sequence), SGHNT is the CDR1 and YYREEE is the CDR2. V lost 0 bases and J lost 5 bases; the stretch between them is 11 bases long. Whole blood was collected in K2EDTA tubes by collaborating institutions according to the institutions' own protocols. For TCRbeta analysis, collaborator samples were shipped as frozen whole blood, as isolated PBMCs, or as DNA extracted from either sample type. TCRbeta CDR3 regions were amplified from genomic DNA using the immunoSEQ Assay, a bias-controlled multiplex PCR. From the authors' description of their analysis: Nucleated cell counts per sample were estimated from amplification of reference gene primers within the assay. To quantify the absolute abundance of each unique TCRbeta CDR3 rearrangement, sequence reads were collapsed and filtered. For each sample, productive Simpson clonality was calculated as the square root of Simpson's diversity index over productive rearrangements. The immuneACCESS repertoire file appears here via TCRdb, limited to in-frame rearrangements. These files lack a portion of the clones; in checked studies, under half of the deficit traces to unresolved V genes, and the cause of the others is not known. That table is the source of V, J and clone size, and D and trimming were worked out from the DNA. Within this sample are 110,000 to 150,000 clones, with 84% of them counted one time only. Of the sample, 44% falls within the top ten clones.

The rearrangement joined TRBV5-4 to TRBJ1-1; the D gene cannot be named for sure. Sequenced input: peripheral blood. The source is a human donor in a cohort sampled during active COVID-19. The DNA sequence reads TGTGCCAGCAGCTTGGGAGGTACTCGGACTGAAGCTTTCTTT. Its amino acids are CASSLGGTRTEAFF.